What follows is one T cell receptor (beta chain) and its context. Its cognate antigen is unknown. The record originates from a study of beta chain features in type 1 diabetes. Broader study findings: Researchers report that Type 1 diabetes patients had moderately but significantly shorter TCRB CDR3s across all four CD4+ subsets.

TCRB transcripts that were expressed got sequenced, as all of the isolated RNA had been reverse transcribed. TCRdb keeps only in-frame clones here, not all; method: immunoSEQ multiplex PCR. The table shows more than 100,000 clones, with under 30% occurring only once. The clonotype comes from a woman aged 18-30 years with type 1 diabetes. Sequences were obtained from central memory CD4+ T cells from blood.

CDR3 residues: CASSLGEDTQYF. The CDR3 coding sequence is TGCGCCAGCAGCTTGGGGGAGGATACGCAGTATTTT. The chain combines TRBV5-1 with TRBJ2-3, with TRBD2 as a possible D gene (5 bases). CDR3 length equals 12 residues. Germline assignment: CDR1 SGHRS and CDR2 YFSETQ. V was shortened by 0 bases and J by 6 bases, with 5 bases between the two germline ends. Full variable domain (outside the CDR3, taken from reference TRBV5-1 and TRBJ2-3): KAGVTQTPRYLIKTRGQQVTLSCSPISGHRSVSWYQQTPGQGLQFLFEYFSETQRNKGNFPGRFSGRQFSNSRSEMNVSTLELGDSALYLCASSLGEDTQYFGPGTRLTVL.